Below are 16 T cell receptor beta chains sequenced from a single sample in a study of blood T cell repertoires in COVID-19 (dated by TCRdb to the early 2020s). Library method: the immunoSEQ multiplex PCR assay. TCRdb provides this immuneACCESS table in a form limited to in-frame rearrangements. Some clones are lacking; in checked studies, under half of them reflect an unresolved V gene, and why the rest are absent is not known. The table for this sample lists around 300,000 clones; approximately 85% of them were counted only once. The top ten clones comprise more than 10% of the sample. Sequences were obtained from peripheral blood. These receptors all come from a human donor in a cohort sampled during active COVID-19.

Comment on this clone: The sample holds other DNA sequences that translate to the same CDR3. J is TRBJ2-1 and V is TRBV9, with 8 nucleotides matching TRBD1. From germline, CDR1 is SGDLS and CDR2 YYNGEE. The CDR3 sequence is 15 residues long. The V and J ends lost 4 bases and 0 bases, in that order; junction bases with no gene match: 3. CDR3 amino acids: CASSPGQGSYNEQFF. CDR3 DNA sequence: TGTGCCAGCAGCCCCGGACAGGGCTCCTACAATGAGCAGTTCTTC.

The count of this clone is one. V and J are TRBV6-5 and TRBJ1-1; a possible D gene is TRBD1 (6 bases). Trimming stripped 7 bases from V and 0 bases from J, with 15 bases between. The CDR3 extends over 15 amino acids. The germline CDR1 and CDR2 sequences are MNHEY and SVGAGI. This chain's CDR3 is CASTPGTTLNTEAFF. CDR3 nucleotide sequence: TGTGCCAGCACCCCCGGGACAACCTTGAACACTGAAGCTTTCTTT.

The V gene is TRBV4-1, the J gene TRBJ2-1, with 9 positions matching TRBD2. V was clipped by 4 bases and J by 0 bases; unmatched bases: 4. Per the germline V gene, CDR1 is MGHRA and CDR2 is YSYEKL. The CDR3 consists of 16 residues. CDR3: CASSRTSESSYNEQFF. The DNA of the CDR3 is TGCGCCAGCAGCCGGACTAGCGAGAGCTCCTACAATGAGCAGTTCTTC.

The genes are TRBV28 and TRBJ2-3; TRBD1 matches 7 bases. The V and J ends lost 8 bases and 4 bases, in that order; junction bases with no gene match: 6. Germline V lookup: CDR1 MDHEN, CDR2 SYDVKM. This CDR3 spans 13 amino acids. CDR3 protein: CASQEGASDTQYF. CDR3 DNA sequence: TGTGCCAGCCAAGAGGGGGCATCAGATACGCAGTATTTT.

In its sample, this clone was seen once. This chain uses TRBV28 with TRBJ1-4; TRBD1 is a possible D gene (5 bases). The ends were cut back, 10 bases at V and 6 bases at J, with 15 bases in the middle. CDR3 length: 13 residues. Germline V gene lookup returns CDR1 MDHEN and CDR2 SYDVKM. The CDR3 sequence: CATLPGLYEKLFF. The CDR3 nucleotides read TGTGCCACACTCCCAGGGCTGTATGAAAAACTGTTTTTT.

This chain uses TRBV27 with TRBJ1-5, with D possibly TRBD1 on 6 matching bases. In germline, CDR1 is MNHEY, CDR2 SMNVEV (reference sequence). V dropped 3 bases and J dropped 0 bases, with 9 bases sitting between them. The CDR3 runs 15 residues. CDR3 protein: CASSFRQDSNQPQHF. The CDR3 bases are TGTGCCAGCAGTTTTCGACAGGATAGCAATCAGCCCCAGCATTTT.

This chain connects TRBV9 to TRBJ1-1; 7 nucleotides align to TRBD1. V lost 0 bases and J lost 4; bases outside the gene matches: 15. Germline V gene sequence: CDR1 SGDLS, CDR2 YYNGEE. This CDR3 contains 18 residues. This CDR3 is CASSVAPAIKQGRTEAFF. The CDR3 DNA sequence: TGTGCCAGCAGCGTAGCCCCCGCCATAAAACAGGGGCGCACTGAAGCTTTCTTT. The variable domain in full, with the rest retrieved from reference TRBV9 and TRBJ1-1, is DSGVTQTPKHLITATGQRVTLRCSPRSGDLSVYWYQQSLDQGLQFLIQYYNGEERAKGNILERFSAQQFPDLHSELNLSSLELGDSALYFCASSVAPAIKQGRTEAFFGQGTRLTVV.

The chain couples TRBV2 to TRBJ1-5; D uncertain. This CDR3 has 17 amino acids. The germline gives CDR1 SNHLY, CDR2 FYNNEI. The V end lost 0 bases, the J end lost 7 bases, and 19 bases lay between the germline ends. This chain's CDR3 is CASSEAPSTLTQQPQHF. CDR3 nucleotide sequence: TGTGCCAGCAGTGAAGCCCCCAGTACCCTTACCCAACAGCCCCAGCATTTT.

V gene TRBV7-6 combines with J gene TRBJ2-5, with 7 bases lining up with TRBD1. Germline V gene sequence: CDR1 SGHVS, CDR2 FNYEAQ. V lost 5 bases and J lost 0; bases outside the gene matches: 9. The CDR3 has 16 residues. CDR3 sequence: CASSNTGQSYQETQYF. In DNA form, the CDR3 reads TGTGCCAGCAGCAACACGGGACAGTCATACCAAGAGACCCAGTACTTC.

The chain employs TRBV29-1 and TRBJ1-2, with a weak D call TRBD1 (6 bases). CDR3 length: 11 amino acids. V dropped 5 bases and J dropped 5 bases, with 9 bases sitting between them. CDR1 and CDR2 (germline): SQVTM, ANQGSEA. For the CDR3, the DNA is TGCAGCGTTTCTACAGGGTATGGCTACACCTTC. It codes for CSVSTGYGYTF.

Remarks on this clone: The limits of the CDR3 on the DNA are not certain, so only TCRdb's listed CDR3 is given. The chain carries TRBV18 and TRBJ2-2; TRBD2, the table's D call, lacks a check against the DNA. The CDR3 extends over 15 residues, inclusive of both ends. Per the germline V gene, CDR1 is KGHSH and CDR2 is LQKENI. This CDR3 is CASSFGLATAGSCFF.

J is TRBJ2-3 and V is TRBV4-1; TRBD2 is a possible D gene (6 bases). The CDR3 contains 17 residues. Germline assignment: CDR1 MGHRA and CDR2 YSYEKL. V lost 0 bases to trimming and J lost 4 bases, with 17 bases between them. The CDR3 loop reads CASSQDRDFSRPDTQYF. The DNA for the CDR3 is TGCGCCAGCAGCCAAGACCGGGACTTTTCAAGGCCAGATACGCAGTATTTT.

V is TRBV7-8 and J is TRBJ1-4, with 7 bases that match TRBD1. Germline V gives CDR1 SGHVS, CDR2 FQNEAQ. This CDR3 contains 16 residues. V shed 5 bases, J shed 5 bases, and the junction held 11 bases outside the gene matches. CDR3 region: CASSPRRDRKNEKLFF. The CDR3 bases are TGTGCCAGCAGCCCACGCCGGGACAGAAAAAATGAAAAACTGTTTTTT.

The chain joins TRBV2 to TRBJ1-2; perhaps TRBD1 as D (6 bases). The CDR3 is 13 residues long. In germline, CDR1 is SNHLY, CDR2 FYNNEI. V dropped 6 bases and J dropped 2 bases, with 10 bases sitting between them. In nucleotides, the CDR3 is TGTGCCAGCAGGAGACAGGAGAACTATGGCTACACCTTC. Translated, it gives CASRRQENYGYTF.

A few counts support this clone. The J gene is TRBJ2-3, the V gene TRBV9; 7 bases line up with TRBD2. Germline CDR1 and CDR2: SGDLS and YYNGEE. CDR3 length: 16 residues. The trim removed 5 bases at V and 1 base at J, leaving 10 bases unmatched. The CDR3 loop reads CASSSHLAGGTDTQYF. The CDR3 DNA follows: TGTGCCAGCAGTTCCCATTTGGCGGGAGGCACAGATACGCAGTATTTT.

The genes are TRBV20-1 and TRBJ1-1; D is ambiguous. V lost 6 bases to trimming and J lost 0 bases, with 11 bases between them. The V gene's germline CDR1 is DFQATT and CDR2 SNEGSKA (reference sequence). This CDR3 comprises 13 residues. The CDR3 sequence is CSASSYLNTEAFF. The CDR3 region has the DNA TGCAGTGCAAGTTCTTATCTGAACACTGAAGCTTTCTTT.